This TCR beta chain emerged from a study of OX40 agonist ivuxolimab in advanced cancers. Across the whole study: Ivuxolimab doses were 0.01, 0.1, 0.3, 1.5, 3 or 10 mg/kg every 2 weeks.

V was clipped by 2 bases and J by 5 bases, with 7 bases between them. The CDR3 loop spans 13 amino acids. CDR1 and CDR2 from the germline V gene are MNHEY and SVGAGI. Produced via immunoSEQ multiplex PCR; TCRdb's table is partial and in-frame only. Among 46,000 or so clones listed, about 90% were seen once. This receptor was taken from an adult with an advanced solid tumor such as melanoma, head and neck, liver or kidney cancer. The V call is TRBV6-5, the J call TRBJ1-5, with unresolved D. Sequencing used CD4+ or CD8+ T cells sorted from blood, obtained in a trial of the OX40 agonist ivuxolimab. CDR3 DNA sequence: TGTGCCAGCAGTTACAATGAGTATCAGCCCCAGCATTTT. Its protein is CASSYNEYQPQHF.